The 27 T cell receptor beta chains below were found in one sample sequenced in a study of OX40 agonist ivuxolimab in advanced cancers. Profiled with immunoSEQ multiplex PCR; TCRdb holds only in-frame clones, not every one. The sample includes around 69,000 clones, about 85% of them seen just once. The sequences come from CD4+ or CD8+ T cells sorted from blood, collected in a trial of the OX40 agonist ivuxolimab. Receptor source: an adult with an advanced solid tumor such as melanoma, head and neck, liver or kidney cancer.

The V and J genes are TRBV5-1 and TRBJ2-1; D unresolved. V dropped 0 bases and J dropped 7 bases, with 17 bases sitting between them. Germline loops: CDR1 SGHRS, CDR2 YFSETQ. This CDR3 has 16 amino acids. The CDR3 DNA follows: TGCGCCAGCAGCTTGGGTTCCCAATTGATTAGGAATGAGCAGTTCTTC. Encoded protein: CASSLGSQLIRNEQFF.

The chain joins TRBV5-8 to TRBJ1-5; possible D gene TRBD1, 5 bases. This CDR3 region has 14 residues. CDR1 SGHTS and CDR2 YDEGEE come from the germline V gene. Trimming took off 4 bases at V and 0 bases at J, with 8 bases between the two ends. CDR3 sequence (DNA): TGTGCCAGCAGCGGGACGTATAGCAATCAGCCCCAGCATTTT. Amino acid sequence: CASSGTYSNQPQHF.

The chain couples TRBV18 to TRBJ1-1; D is uncertain. This CDR3 comprises 14 residues. CDR1 is KGHSH and CDR2 is LQKENI in the germline V gene. V was cut by 3 bases and J by 4 bases, with 12 bases left in between. CDR3 amino acids: CASSPTLVLTEAFF. CDR3 in DNA: TGTGCCAGCTCACCGACCTTGGTGCTCACTGAAGCTTTCTTT.

This chain links TRBV5-4 with TRBJ1-2; 9 nucleotides agree with TRBD1. The CDR3 length is 13 residues. Germline values: CDR1 SGHNT, CDR2 YYREEE (reference sequence). The ends lost 4 bases at V and 8 bases at J; junction bases unmatched: 6. The CDR3 region has the DNA TGTGCCAGCAGCCCTGGGACAGGGTCCGGCTACACCTTC. This translates into CASSPGTGSGYTF.

J is TRBJ1-1 and V is TRBV5-1, with no clear D. CDR1 is SGHRS and CDR2 is YFSETQ in the germline V gene. This CDR3 is 11 amino acids long. V dropped 1 base and J dropped 7 bases, with 5 bases sitting between them. The chain's CDR3 is CASSLTVEAFF. As DNA, the CDR3 is TGCGCCAGCAGCTTGACTGTTGAAGCTTTCTTT.

The chain is built from TRBV7-2 and TRBJ1-3, with no clear D. Trimming pared 3 bases from V and 3 bases from J, leaving 3 bases between. The CDR3 covers 12 residues. The germline V gene has CDR1 SGHTA and CDR2 FQGNSA. The CDR3 DNA follows: TGTGCCAGCAGCTTCGGTGGAAACACCATATATTTT. Residues: CASSFGGNTIYF.

Note on this clone: Additional DNA sequences in this sample encode the identical CDR3. V usage is TRBV4-3 and J usage is TRBJ1-6; 11 bases fit TRBD1. V dropped 1 base and J dropped 3; count of bases not matched to a gene: 5. The CDR3 is made up of 18 amino acids. Germline V gives CDR1 LGHNA, CDR2 YSLEER. The CDR3 DNA reads as TGCGCCAGCAGCCAAGCTCCCGGGACAGGGGGCTATAATTCACCCCTCCACTTT. Its protein is CASSQAPGTGGYNSPLHF.

The CDR3: CASSLAGQGWDGYTF. The DNA of the CDR3 is TGCGCCAGCAGCTTGGCAGGACAGGGGTGGGATGGCTACACCTTC. This chain links TRBV5-1 with TRBJ1-2; 9 nucleotides line up with TRBD1. Trimming at V came to 0 bases and at J to 6 bases, leaving 6 bases not matched to a gene. This CDR3 has 15 residues. From germline, CDR1 is SGHRS and CDR2 YFSETQ.

The chain carries TRBV18 and TRBJ2-2; D uncertain. The V gene's germline CDR1 is KGHSH and CDR2 LQKENI. This CDR3 is built from 12 residues. V was pared by 2 bases and J by 8 bases, with 6 bases between. CDR3 in amino acids: CASSPYSGELFF. As DNA, the CDR3 is TGTGCCAGCTCACCATATTCAGGGGAGCTGTTTTTT. The full variable domain, rest sourced from reference TRBV18 and TRBJ2-2, is NAGVMQNPRHLVRRRGQEARLRCSPMKGHSHVYWYRQLPEEGLKFMVYLQKENIIDESGMPKERFSAEFPKEGPSILRIQQVVRGDSAAYFCASSPYSGELFFGEGSRLTVL.

This clone was found a few times. The V gene is TRBV18, the J gene TRBJ1-6; 7 bases are a match to TRBD1. This CDR3 is built from 15 residues. Germline CDR1 is KGHSH and CDR2 is LQKENI. V trimming: 5 bases; J trimming: 7 bases; junction bases outside the gene matches: 8. The CDR3: CASSSAGTENSPLHF. CDR3 nucleotide sequence: TGTGCCAGCTCATCCGCCGGGACAGAGAATTCACCCCTCCACTTT.

The V call is TRBV7-8, the J call TRBJ1-1, with D perhaps TRBD1 (6 bases). CDR1 and CDR2 from the germline V gene are SGHVS and FQNEAQ. This CDR3 is 13 amino acids long. Trimming removed 9 bases at V and 3 bases at J, with 14 bases between. The CDR3 nucleotides read TGTGCCAGTACACAAGGGGGTTACACTGAAGCTTTCTTT. Translation gives CASTQGGYTEAFF.

The chain couples TRBV9 to TRBJ1-1, with TRBD1 identical over 8 bases. Germline V lookup: CDR1 SGDLS, CDR2 YYNGEE. V lost 3 bases and J lost 0; bases outside the gene matches: 4. This CDR3 is 15 amino acids long. As DNA, the CDR3 is TGTGCCAGCAGCGCAAGACAGGGGTTGAACACTGAAGCTTTCTTT. It specifies CASSARQGLNTEAFF.

This clone was seen once. V is TRBV6-5 and J is TRBJ1-4; D gene uncertain. The CDR3 spans 14 residues. V gave up 5 bases and J gave up 0 bases, with 7 bases separating them. Germline V lookup: CDR1 MNHEY, CDR2 SVGAGI. Written as DNA, the CDR3 is TGTGCCAGCAGTCCAAGTGCAACTAATGAAAAACTGTTTTTT. As protein: CASSPSATNEKLFF.

The J gene is TRBJ1-2, the V gene TRBV28; D call uncertain. V was pared by 5 bases and J by 8 bases, with 12 bases between. There are 12 residues in the CDR3. Germline assignment: CDR1 MDHEN and CDR2 SYDVKM. The CDR3 loop reads CASSKGPPGYTF. DNA of the CDR3: TGTGCCAGCAGTAAGGGCCCCCCGGGCTACACCTTC.

V gene TRBV18 combines with J gene TRBJ2-3; D gene uncertain. Germline lookup yields CDR1 KGHSH and CDR2 LQKENI. The length of the CDR3 is 13 residues. V lost 4 bases, J lost 2 bases, and 7 bases lay in between. The CDR3 DNA is TGTGCCAGCTCACTCGAACTCACAGATACGCAGTATTTT. It specifies CASSLELTDTQYF.

The J gene is TRBJ2-5, the V gene TRBV6-6, with D perhaps TRBD2 (6 bases). The better agreement between TRBJ2-7 and the DNA end casts doubt on the J call. In germline, CDR1 is MNHNY, CDR2 SVGAGI (reference sequence). CDR3 size: 15 residues. CDR3 coding DNA: TGTGCCAGCAGTTTTGCCCGACTAGAGTACTACGAGCAGTACTTC. Protein: CASSFARLEYYEQYF.

This sequence joins TRBV6-5 and TRBJ1-6, with a possible D match to TRBD1 (5 bases). Germline-derived CDR1 and CDR2 are MNHEY and SVGAGI. Trimming shortened V by 8 bases and J by 6 bases, and 11 bases separated the two germline ends. The length of the CDR3 is 13 residues. The CDR3 DNA reads as TGTGCCAGCGCGAGGGACTTTAATTCACCCCTCCACTTT. The encoded protein is CASARDFNSPLHF.

V and J are TRBV9 and TRBJ1-2; the match to TRBD1 covers 8 bases. Germline lookup yields CDR1 SGDLS and CDR2 YYNGEE. This CDR3 spans 14 amino acids. The trim removed 3 bases at V and 10 bases at J, leaving 11 bases unmatched. CDR3 protein: CASSERTGTVTYTF. CDR3 DNA sequence: TGTGCCAGCAGCGAGAGGACAGGGACGGTAACCTACACCTTC.

The V gene is TRBV19, the J gene TRBJ2-6, with 8 nucleotides matching TRBD1. The CDR3 consists of 18 residues. Germline V gene data show CDR1 as LNHDA and CDR2 as SQIVND (reference sequence). Unmatched junction bases numbered 8, after V lost 4 bases and J lost 0 bases. The CDR3 loop reads CASSRAGTGYSGANVLTF. CDR3 sequence (DNA): TGTGCCAGTAGTAGGGCGGGGACAGGTTACTCTGGGGCCAACGTCCTGACTTTC. Variable domain in full (rest from reference TRBV19 and TRBJ2-6): DGGITQSPKYLFRKEGQNVTLSCEQNLNHDAMYWYRQDPGQGLRLIYYSQIVNDFQKGDIAEGYSVSREKKESFPLTVTSAQKNPTAFYLCASSRAGTGYSGANVLTFGAGSRLTVL.

The gene calls are TRBV18 and TRBJ1-1; tentative D call: TRBD1 (6 bases). The CDR3 consists of 17 residues. CDR1 KGHSH and CDR2 LQKENI come from the germline V gene. Trimming removed 1 base from V and 5 bases from J, with 20 bases in between. This CDR3 is CASSPLILGPRGTEAFF. CDR3 DNA sequence: TGTGCCAGCTCACCACTTATCTTGGGTCCAAGGGGGACTGAAGCTTTCTTT.

This chain connects TRBV9 to TRBJ1-2; no reliable D call. The CDR3 runs to 15 residues. The V end lost 1 base, the J end lost 1 base, and 11 bases lay between the germline ends. Germline CDR1 SGDLS, CDR2 YYNGEE. CDR3: CASSVYVDNNYGYTF. DNA of the CDR3: TGTGCCAGCAGCGTATACGTAGACAATAACTATGGCTACACCTTC.

This clone was observed a few times. The chain employs TRBV16 and TRBJ2-7, with 8 bases matching TRBD1. CDR1 is KGHSY and CDR2 is FQNENV in the germline V gene. The CDR3 covers 15 residues. The ends lost 2 bases at V and 2 bases at J; junction bases unmatched: 5. CDR3 DNA: TGTGCCAGCAGCCAAGAAGGACAGGGCACCTACGAGCAGTACTTC. Its protein is CASSQEGQGTYEQYF.

The chain links TRBV7-6 to TRBJ2-5, with TRBD2 identical over 8 bases. The CDR3 has 16 residues. The germline CDR1 and CDR2 sequences are SGHVS and FNYEAQ. The V gene end was trimmed by 5 bases and the J gene end by 4 bases; junction bases not matched to a gene: 12. CDR3 bases: TGTGCCAGCAGCCCCCTGTCAGCGGGGGAACGAGAGACCCAGTACTTC. Translating it yields CASSPLSAGERETQYF. Together with reference TRBV7-6 and TRBJ2-5, the CDR3 gives the full variable domain: GAGVSQSPRYKVTKRGQDVALRCDPISGHVSLYWYRQALGQGPEFLTYFNYEAQQDKSGLPNDRFSAERPEGSISTLTIQRTEQRDSAMYRCASSPLSAGERETQYFGPGTRLLVL.

In this sample, this clone turned up once. The V and J genes are TRBV27 and TRBJ2-2; 11 positions agree with TRBD2. The CDR3 totals 16 residues. The ends lost 7 bases at V and 5 bases at J; junction bases unmatched: 9. Germline CDR1 MNHEY, CDR2 SMNVEV (reference sequence). In DNA form, the CDR3 reads TGTGCCAGCACCCTTTTTAGCGGGAGGGCGACCGGGGAGCTGTTTTTT. Residues: CASTLFSGRATGELFF.

This rearrangement joins TRBV6-5 to TRBJ1-3, with D hard to call. Trimming took off 4 bases at V and 0 bases at J, with 7 bases between the two ends. CDR1 and CDR2 (germline): MNHEY, SVGAGI. The CDR3 is made up of 14 amino acids. CDR3 coding DNA: TGTGCCAGCAGTTCTACGGACTCTGGAAACACCATATATTTT. Protein product: CASSSTDSGNTIYF.

The chain is built from TRBV2 and TRBJ2-7; D gene ambiguous. V lost 5 bases and J 11 bases, leaving 13 bases between the germline ends. The CDR3 totals 11 residues. Germline loops: CDR1 SNHLY, CDR2 FYNNEI. CDR3 nucleotide sequence: TGTGCCAGCAGTCCCTTGACCCGGGAGTACTTC. Translation gives CASSPLTREYF.

This chain uses TRBV15 with TRBJ2-3; 10 bases are a match to TRBD1. The CDR3 spans 14 residues. Trimming cost V 1 base and J 11 bases; bases outside gene matches: 6. Germline V gene data show CDR1 as LNHNV and CDR2 as YYDKDF (reference sequence). The CDR3 loop is CATSRASGTGEQYF. The DNA for the CDR3 is TGTGCCACCAGCAGAGCCTCCGGGACAGGGGAGCAGTATTTT.